The source of this TCR beta chain is a study of T cell repertoires in cytomegalovirus infection. MiXCR, run by TCRdb on the reads, gives a single entry per CDR3 protein. Of about 680,000 distinct CDR3 sequences in the sample, 20% to 25% were seen once. Deletions cut 4 bases from V and 0 bases from J, with 13 bases between. Germline assignment: CDR1 MNHEY and CDR2 SVGEGT. This CDR3 comprises 15 residues. The sample comprised CD8+ T cells from PBMCs. The receptor comes from a human donor in good health (CMV status not recorded). Some clones in this sample may be carry-over from other donors' samples. This chain joins TRBV6-2 or TRBV6-3 and TRBJ2-7; D is uncertain. CDR3 sequence reads: CASSSSRTTSYEQYV. The CDR3 DNA sequence: TGTGCCAGCAGTTCATCCCGAACGACCTCCTACGAGCAGTACGTC.